The 5 T cell receptor beta chains listed next were all sequenced from one sample in a study of shared clonotypes between healthy human individuals. Profiled with immunoSEQ multiplex PCR; TCRdb holds only in-frame clones, not every one. The top ten hold 0.13% to 0.15% of the sample, which has roughly 2.5 million clones, around 94% seen once. Sequenced material: naive CD4+ T cells sorted from blood. This sample's subset: CD45RA+ positively selected. The receptors stem from a young man in good health.

This clone was counted a few times. The CDR3 DNA follows: TGTGCCAGCGGACGAGGGACAAACGACTATGGCTACACCTTC. It is translated as CASGRGTNDYGYTF. The V and J genes are TRBV6-5 and TRBJ1-2; D perhaps matches TRBD1 (6 bases). CDR1 is MNHEY and CDR2 is SVGAGI in the germline V gene. The CDR3 has 14 amino acids. V lost 8 bases and J lost 3, with 16 bases in between.

This clone has a handful of counts. The gene calls are TRBV30 and TRBJ1-6; D possibly corresponds to TRBD1 (5 bases). The CDR3 contains 13 residues. CDR1 GTSNPN and CDR2 SVGIG come from the germline V gene (reference sequence). V dropped 4 bases and J dropped 9 bases, with 13 bases sitting between them. Here the CDR3 DNA reads TGTGCCTGGATGGCGACCGGGGGTTCACCCCTCCACTTT. Translating it yields CAWMATGGSPLHF. Complete variable domain (other parts from reference TRBV30 and TRBJ1-6): SQTIHQWPATLVQPVGSPLSLECTVEGTSNPNLYWYRQAAGRGLQLLFYSVGIGQISSEVPQNLSASRPQDRQFILSSKKLLLSDSGFYLCAWMATGGSPLHFGNGTRLTVT.

This clone appeared a few times. Additional DNA sequences in this sample encode the identical CDR3. The genes are TRBV5-1 and TRBJ1-5; tentative D call: TRBD1 (6 bases). V lost 2 bases and J lost 0, with 9 bases in between. The CDR3 spans 15 residues. Germline-derived CDR1 and CDR2 are SGHRS and YFSETQ. CDR3 nucleotides: TGCGCCAGCAGCTTACAGGGATATAGCAATCAGCCCCAGCATTTT. It translates to CASSLQGYSNQPQHF.

V is TRBV30 and J is TRBJ2-3; possible D gene TRBD1, 5 bases. The CDR3 covers 15 residues. CDR1 is GTSNPN, CDR2 SVGIG, per germline (reference sequence). Trimming took off 3 bases at V and 1 base at J, with 14 bases between the two ends. The CDR3 sequence: CAWRPKARGTDTQYF. DNA of the CDR3: TGTGCCTGGAGACCCAAGGCCAGGGGCACAGATACGCAGTATTTT.

The V and J genes are TRBV25-1 and TRBJ1-6; 9 bases map to TRBD1. Germline CDR1 reads MGHDK; CDR2 reads SYGVNS. Trimming removed 4 bases from V and 9 bases from J; junction bases left unmatched: 10. The CDR3 consists of 16 residues. The CDR3 reads CASSAHTGQGTSPLHF. Here the CDR3 DNA reads TGTGCCAGCAGTGCGCACACGGGACAGGGAACTTCACCCCTCCACTTT.